This paragraph reports one TCR beta chain. The CDR3 extends over 15 amino acids. The V gene end was trimmed by 3 bases and the J gene end by 1 base; junction bases not matched to a gene: 2. Germline V lookup: CDR1 ENHRY, CDR2 SYGVKD. The sample belongs to a study of CD8+CD57+ T cells in acquired aplastic anemia. The use of genomic DNA as template underpinned the TCR beta VDJ and CDR3 profiling. One entry per CDR3 protein, called by TCRdb with MiXCR from the reads. In the table there are 200,000 to 250,000 distinct CDR3 sequences, approximately 65% of which are singletons. Patients selected for sequencing had displayed CD8+CD57+ cell expansion by flow cytometry.

This receptor was obtained from a human donor with aplastic anemia. The source material was sorted CD4+, CD8+, or CD8+CD57+ T cells (not recorded which) from PBMCs. The chain recombines TRBV10-3 with TRBJ1-1; 10 nucleotides align to TRBD1. This chain's CDR3 is CAISDRDRGNTEAFF. Written as DNA, the CDR3 is TGTGCCATCAGTGACCGGGACAGGGGGAACACTGAAGCTTTCTTT.